These T cell receptor beta chains were read from a single sample in a study of identical twins. From the 5' RACE reads, TCRdb called clonotypes with MiXCR, one entry per CDR3 protein. The table includes under 450,000 distinct CDR3 sequences, roughly 20% detected once. Sequencing was performed on naive T cells sorted from blood. The receptors originated from a middle-aged man in good health. Both conserved end residues are part of each CDR3. A D gene is named only where the DNA matches it firmly. Not every row has a clone size; where given, it reads once, few, many or a size class.

j_gene	len	v_gene	d_gene	abundance	CDR3nt	CDR3aa
TRBJ2-3	13	TRBV5-1	NA	few	TGCGCCAGCTCCCCGGACCGCACAGATACGCAGTATTTT	CASSPDRTDTQYF
TRBJ2-7	13	TRBV15	NA	NA	TGTGCCACCAGCAGAGATTTCATAAAGGGGCAAACGTTC	CATSRDFIKGQTF
TRBJ2-3	16	TRBV7-9	TRBD2	many	TGTGCCAGCAGCTTAACTGGGACTAGCGGGGCAGATACGCAGTATTTT	CASSLTGTSGADTQYF
TRBJ2-7	17	TRBV18	TRBD2	NA	TGTGCCAGCTCACCAAACCAGAAGGCGGGAGGGTTCTCGGAGCAGTACTTC	CASSPNQKAGGFSEQYF
TRBJ1-1	16	TRBV4-1	NA	NA	TGCGCCAGCAGCCAAGAGCGTGGGATGGGGAACACTGAAGCTTTCTTT	CASSQERGMGNTEAFF
TRBJ1-2	13	TRBV7-9	NA	NA	TGTGCCAGCAGCTTAGCGGGGGGCGATGGCTACACCTTC	CASSLAGGDGYTF
TRBJ1-4	13	TRBV9	NA	NA	TGTGCCAGCAGCGTAGTAGCGGGCGAAAAACTGTTTTTT	CASSVVAGEKLFF
TRBJ2-3	15	TRBV7-2	NA	once	TGTGCCAGCAAGCCGGGACCCACCTCCACAGATACGCAGTATTTT	CASKPGPTSTDTQYF
TRBJ1-2	14	TRBV28	NA	NA	TGTGCCAGCCTCGAAGCGACAGGCCCCTATGGCTACACCTTC	CASLEATGPYGYTF
TRBJ2-1	21	TRBV11-1	TRBD2	NA	TGTGCCAGCAGCGGAGCCAGGCGGCTAGCGGGGGGGATGAGCTCCTACAATGAGCAGTTCTTC	CASSGARRLAGGMSSYNEQFF
TRBJ2-7	14	TRBV5-1	NA	many	TGCGCCAGCAGCTTGGGGCAGTTCTCCTACGAGCAGTACTTC	CASSLGQFSYEQYF
TRBJ2-3	12	TRBV12-3/TRBV12-4	NA	NA	TGTGCCAGCAGCCCCTTTAGGGATACGCAGTATTTT	CASSPFRDTQYF
TRBJ2-5	13	TRBV6-1	NA	few	TGTGCCAGCGGCGGGGTGACGCAAGAGACCCAGTACTTC	CASGGVTQETQYF
TRBJ2-5	16	TRBV10-3	TRBD1	many	TGTGCCATCAAGTCGGGACAGGGGAGTTCCCAAGAGACCCAGTACTTC	CAIKSGQGSSQETQYF
TRBJ1-1	13	TRBV3-1	NA	many	TGTGCCAGCAGCCAAGATCTTAGCACTGAAGCTTTCTTT	CASSQDLSTEAFF
TRBJ2-1	15	TRBV24-1	TRBD2	NA	TGTGCCACCAGTGCGTCGTGGCGGGAGGGGGATGAGCAGTTCTTC	CATSASWREGDEQFF
TRBJ1-5	15	TRBV27	NA	NA	TGTGCCAGCAGAGGGACGGTTAATAGCAATCAGCCCCAGCATTTT	CASRGTVNSNQPQHF
TRBJ1-5	14	TRBV10-2	NA	few	TGCGCCAGCAGTGAGTCGGGGGGGTATCAGCCCCAGCATTTT	CASSESGGYQPQHF
TRBJ2-7	15	TRBV4-2	NA	few	TGTGCCAGCAGCCAAGAAATAGGGGTTATGGGCGAGCAGTACTTC	CASSQEIGVMGEQYF
TRBJ1-2	17	TRBV7-2	NA	few	TGTGCCAGCAGCTTAGTCCGGGCAGGTACGACCTCCTATGGCTACACCTTC	CASSLVRAGTTSYGYTF
TRBJ2-5	13	TRBV29-1	NA	many	TGCAGCGTTGATGGGCAGGGAGGCGAGACCCAGTACTTC	CSVDGQGGETQYF
TRBJ2-5	17	TRBV19	TRBD1	many	TGTGCCAGTAGTGCCATTGCTGGACAGGGGATCCAAGAGACCCAGTACTTC	CASSAIAGQGIQETQYF
TRBJ2-5	15	TRBV7-2	TRBD2	NA	TGTGCCAGCAGGCTCGGAGGGGGGACTAGCATTACCCAGTACTTC	CASRLGGGTSITQYF
TRBJ2-7	14	TRBV20-1	TRBD2	few	TGCAGTGCTACCCTAGCGGGGGCCGCCTACGAGCAGTACTTC	CSATLAGAAYEQYF
TRBJ2-3	12	TRBV20-1	NA	NA	TGCAGTGCCGGGACTAGCACAGATACGCAGTATTTT	CSAGTSTDTQYF
TRBJ2-1	16	TRBV7-2	NA	NA	TGTGCCAGCAGCAAACGACAGGCCCGCTCCTACAATGAGCAGTTCTTC	CASSKRQARSYNEQFF
TRBJ1-3	15	TRBV5-6	TRBD1	NA	TGTGCCAGCAGCATACCTCCGGACAGGGGAAACACCATATATTTT	CASSIPPDRGNTIYF
TRBJ2-1	16	TRBV27	TRBD2	many	TGCGCCAGCAGCCTCGGGACTAGCGGAGCCTACAATGAGCAGTTCTTC	CASSLGTSGAYNEQFF
TRBJ1-2	16	TRBV7-9	TRBD1	NA	TGTGCCAGCAGCTCATCCATCGCTGGGACAGTCTATGGCTACACCTTC	CASSSSIAGTVYGYTF
TRBJ2-7	14	TRBV7-2	NA	NA	TGTGCCAGCACTTCAGGACTGAGCACCTACGAGCAGTACTTC	CASTSGLSTYEQYF
TRBJ2-7	15	TRBV12-3/TRBV12-4	NA	many	TGTGCCAGCAGTGATCGAGGAACGGGTAGCTACGAGCAGTACTTC	CASSDRGTGSYEQYF
TRBJ2-5	11	TRBV29-1	NA	many	TGCAGCGGTGGACCACAAGAGACCCAGTACTTC	CSGGPQETQYF
TRBJ1-1	14	TRBV30	NA	NA	TGTGCCTGGACGGGCACTCCTATGAACACTGAAGCTTTCTTT	CAWTGTPMNTEAFF
TRBJ2-5	13	TRBV27	TRBD1	many	TGTGCCAGCAGTTTTGACAGGGCGGTGACCCAGTACTTC	CASSFDRAVTQYF
TRBJ1-1	14	TRBV6-2/TRBV6-3	TRBD1	NA	TGTGCCAGCAGTCATACGAACAGGGGGCGGGCAGCTTTCTTT	CASSHTNRGRAAFF
TRBJ2-7	14	TRBV5-6	NA	NA	TGTGCCAGCACCTTCAGACTGGGAACCTACGAGCAGTACTTC	CASTFRLGTYEQYF
TRBJ2-2	17	TRBV4-3	TRBD2	few	TGCGCCAGCAGCCAGATGGCTAGCGGGAGAAGAGACGGGGAGCTGTTTTTT	CASSQMASGRRDGELFF
TRBJ1-3	14	TRBV20-1	NA	NA	TGCAGTGCTAGACAGGTAGATTCTGGAAACACCATATATTTT	CSARQVDSGNTIYF
TRBJ1-5	16	TRBV24-1	NA	few	TGTGCCACCAGTGATCCCCGAGAGGGCCGGGGGCAGCCCCAGCATTTT	CATSDPREGRGQPQHF
TRBJ1-2	13	TRBV6-1	TRBD1	few	TGTGCCAGCAGTGTACAGGGGGCTACAAACTACACCTTC	CASSVQGATNYTF
TRBJ2-5	15	TRBV12-3/TRBV12-4	TRBD2	few	TGTGCCAGCAGGGATAGCGGGAGGGCCGGGCAGACCCAGTACTTC	CASRDSGRAGQTQYF
TRBJ2-5	18	TRBV11-1	TRBD2	NA	TGTGCCAGCAGCTTAGACAATAATGGAGGGGATTCGCGGGAGGCCCAGTACTTC	CASSLDNNGGDSREAQYF
TRBJ2-1	15	TRBV29-1	NA	NA	TGCAGCGTTGGCCAGGTGGACTGGTCGTACAATGAGCAGTTCTTC	CSVGQVDWSYNEQFF
TRBJ1-1	14	TRBV5-1	NA	NA	TGCGCCAGCAGCTTGGATTCTCCGGGTAGAGAAGCTTTCTTT	CASSLDSPGREAFF
TRBJ2-7	12	TRBV11-2	NA	NA	TGTGCCAGCAGCTTACAGTTACCCGAGCAGTACTTC	CASSLQLPEQYF
TRBJ2-1	15	TRBV6-5	TRBD2	NA	TGTGCCAGCAGTTACCTTAGCGGGAGAGTCAATGAGCAGTTCTTC	CASSYLSGRVNEQFF
TRBJ2-7	13	TRBV6-1	NA	few	TGTGCCAGCAGTGAAAGGGGTTACGACGAGCAGTACTTC	CASSERGYDEQYF
TRBJ2-2	16	TRBV6-5	NA	NA	TGTGCCAGCAGTTTCTACCTGGGCCCCTCACGAGGGGAGCTGTTTTTT	CASSFYLGPSRGELFF
TRBJ2-7	12	TRBV5-6	NA	few	TGTGCCAGCAGCTTTAATCCTTCCGAGCAGTACTTC	CASSFNPSEQYF
TRBJ1-6	16	TRBV7-2	TRBD1	few	TGTGCCAGCAGCTTAGATGGGACAGGGTTAGGGTCACCCCTCCACTTT	CASSLDGTGLGSPLHF
TRBJ2-1	16	TRBV10-3	TRBD2	many	TGTGCCATCTCCCCAGGCGGGGGAAGAGACTACAATGAGCAGTTCTTC	CAISPGGGRDYNEQFF
TRBJ2-3	15	TRBV7-2	NA	NA	TGTGCCAGCAGCTTATATTTGGGCGCCTCAGATACGCAGTATTTT	CASSLYLGASDTQYF